This TCR beta chain emerged from a study of post-analysis software for immune sequencing data. Of note for this clonotype: Antigen unknown.

Study-level findings and limits: The study found TRBV5-6, TRBV5-1 and TRBV20-1 among about five TRBV segments more frequent in patients than controls. Multiple sclerosis patients had significantly lower normalized Chao1 diversity than controls.

Unique molecular identifiers were built into the TCR beta cDNA libraries. The authors obtained roughly 0.5 million cDNA molecules from roughly 1 to 10 million T cells. TCRdb itself ran the PCR reads through MiXCR, one entry per CDR3 protein. Altogether some 890,000 distinct CDR3 sequences are present, 53% being singletons, with the ten largest covering approximately 4.5%. CDR3 length: 15 residues. Per germline, CDR1 SGHDT and CDR2 YYEEEE. Trimming left V 2 bases short and J 2 bases short, with 8 bases between. This chain uses TRBV5-6 with TRBJ2-6; no definite D call. The source material was blood. This clonotype was sampled from a girl under 18 with multiple sclerosis. The CDR3: CASSFVEAGANVLTF. The CDR3 DNA is TGTGCCAGCAGCTTCGTCGAGGCTGGGGCCAACGTCCTGACTTTC. Drawing the rest from reference TRBV5-6 and TRBJ2-6, the complete variable domain is DAGVTQSPTHLIKTRGQQVTLRCSPKSGHDTVSWYQQALGQGPQFIFQYYEEEERQRGNFPDRFSGHQFPNYSSELNVNALLLGDSALYLCASSFVEAGANVLTFGAGSRLTVL.